This TCR beta chain was obtained from a study of identical twins. Via MiXCR, TCRdb re-called the 5' RACE reads, giving one row per CDR3 protein. Of around 1.7 million distinct CDR3 sequences detected, about 30% appear once; the ten largest clones hold about 0.27%. The CDR3 loop spans 19 amino acids. V gave up 4 bases and J gave up 8 bases; unmatched junction bases: 16. Germline loops: CDR1 MNHEY, CDR2 SVGAGI. The chain joins TRBV6-5 to TRBJ2-1; 14 bases are shared with TRBD2. The sequence was obtained from a newborn girl in good health. Sequenced: cord blood. The CDR3 is CASSSPGLAGEASGDEQFF. Here the CDR3 DNA reads TGTGCCAGCAGTTCCCCGGGACTAGCGGGAGAAGCATCGGGGGATGAGCAGTTCTTC.